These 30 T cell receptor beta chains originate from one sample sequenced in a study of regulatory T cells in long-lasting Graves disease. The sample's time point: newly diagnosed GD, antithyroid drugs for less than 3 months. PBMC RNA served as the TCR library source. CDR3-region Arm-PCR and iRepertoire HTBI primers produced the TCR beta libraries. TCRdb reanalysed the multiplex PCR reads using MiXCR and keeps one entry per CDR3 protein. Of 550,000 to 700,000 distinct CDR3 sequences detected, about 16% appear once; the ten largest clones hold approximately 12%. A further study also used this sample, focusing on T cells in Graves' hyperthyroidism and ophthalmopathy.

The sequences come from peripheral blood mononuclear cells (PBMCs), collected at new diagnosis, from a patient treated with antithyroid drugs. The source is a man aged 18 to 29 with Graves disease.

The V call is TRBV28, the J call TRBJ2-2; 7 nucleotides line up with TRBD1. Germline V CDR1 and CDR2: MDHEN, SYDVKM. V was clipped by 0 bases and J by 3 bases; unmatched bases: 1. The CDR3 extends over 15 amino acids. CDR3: CASSLWGTDTGELFF. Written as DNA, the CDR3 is TGTGCCAGCAGTTTATGGGGGACAGACACCGGGGAGCTGTTTTTT.

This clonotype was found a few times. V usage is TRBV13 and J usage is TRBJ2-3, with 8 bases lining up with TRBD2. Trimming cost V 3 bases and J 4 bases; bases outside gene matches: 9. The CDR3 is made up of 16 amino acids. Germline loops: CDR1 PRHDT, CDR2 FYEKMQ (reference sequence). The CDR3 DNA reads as TGTGCCAGCAGCTTTATACGGCGGGAGGTAGCAGATACGCAGTATTTT. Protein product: CASSFIRREVADTQYF.

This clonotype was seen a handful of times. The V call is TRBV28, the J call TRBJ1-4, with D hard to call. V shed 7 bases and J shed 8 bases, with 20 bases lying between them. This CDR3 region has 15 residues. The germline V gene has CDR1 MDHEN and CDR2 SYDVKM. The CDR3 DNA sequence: TGTGCCAGCAATAGGCCACCCCCCGCACCAGAAAAACTGTTTTTT. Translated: CASNRPPPAPEKLFF.

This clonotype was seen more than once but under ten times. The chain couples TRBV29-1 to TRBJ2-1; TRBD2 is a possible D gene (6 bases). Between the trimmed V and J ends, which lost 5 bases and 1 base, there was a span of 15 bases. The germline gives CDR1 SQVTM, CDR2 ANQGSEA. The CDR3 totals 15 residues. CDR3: CSVSEAGPSYNEQFF. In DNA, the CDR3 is TGCAGCGTTTCGGAAGCGGGCCCATCCTACAATGAGCAGTTCTTC.

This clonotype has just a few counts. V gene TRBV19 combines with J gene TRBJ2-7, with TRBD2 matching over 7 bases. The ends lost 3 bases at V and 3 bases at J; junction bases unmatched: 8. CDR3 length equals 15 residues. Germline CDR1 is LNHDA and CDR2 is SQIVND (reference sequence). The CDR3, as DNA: TGTGCCAGTAGTATCGCGGGGGAGTTTCTCTACGAGCAGTACTTC. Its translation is CASSIAGEFLYEQYF. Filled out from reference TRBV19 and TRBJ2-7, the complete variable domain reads DGGITQSPKYLFRKEGQNVTLSCEQNLNHDAMYWYRQDPGQGLRLIYYSQIVNDFQKGDIAEGYSVSREKKESFPLTVTSAQKNPTAFYLCASSIAGEFLYEQYFGPGTRLTVT.

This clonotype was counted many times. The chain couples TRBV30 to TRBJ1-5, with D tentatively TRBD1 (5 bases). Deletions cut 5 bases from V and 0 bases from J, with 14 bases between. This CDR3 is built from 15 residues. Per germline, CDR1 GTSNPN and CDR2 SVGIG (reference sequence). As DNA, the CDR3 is TGTGCCTGGGGGACCGGGACGGTTAGCAATCAGCCCCAGCATTTT. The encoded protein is CAWGTGTVSNQPQHF. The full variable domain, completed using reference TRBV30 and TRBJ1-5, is SQTIHQWPATLVQPVGSPLSLECTVEGTSNPNLYWYRQAAGRGLQLLFYSVGIGQISSEVPQNLSASRPQDRQFILSSKKLLLSDSGFYLCAWGTGTVSNQPQHFGDGTRLSIL.

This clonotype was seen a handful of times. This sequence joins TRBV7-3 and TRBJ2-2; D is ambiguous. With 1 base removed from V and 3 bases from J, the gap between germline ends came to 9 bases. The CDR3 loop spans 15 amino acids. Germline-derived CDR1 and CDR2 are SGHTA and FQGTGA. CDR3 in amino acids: CASSLRTRDTGELFF. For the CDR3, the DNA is TGTGCCAGCAGCTTAAGGACCAGAGACACCGGGGAGCTGTTTTTT.

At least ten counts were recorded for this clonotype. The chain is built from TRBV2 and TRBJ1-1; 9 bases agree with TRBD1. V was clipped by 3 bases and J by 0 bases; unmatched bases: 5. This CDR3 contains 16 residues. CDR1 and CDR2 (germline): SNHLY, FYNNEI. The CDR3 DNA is TGTGCCAGCAGTGAGGGACAGGGTTGGATGAACACTGAAGCTTTCTTT. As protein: CASSEGQGWMNTEAFF.

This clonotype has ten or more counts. CDR3 amino acids: CSAPTGLNQPQHF. The CDR3 region has the DNA TGCAGTGCTCCGACAGGCCTAAATCAGCCCCAGCATTTT. The V and J genes are TRBV20-1 and TRBJ1-5, with D possibly being TRBD1 (6 bases). The CDR3 has 13 residues. With 5 bases removed from V and 4 bases from J, the gap between germline ends came to 12 bases. Germline V gene data show CDR1 as DFQATT and CDR2 as SNEGSKA (reference sequence).

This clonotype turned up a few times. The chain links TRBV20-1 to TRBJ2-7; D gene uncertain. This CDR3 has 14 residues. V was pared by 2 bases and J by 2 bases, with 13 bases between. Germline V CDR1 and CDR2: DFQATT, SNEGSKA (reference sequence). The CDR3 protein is CSARIRTGAYEQYF. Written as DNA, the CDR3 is TGCAGTGCTAGAATACGAACTGGGGCCTACGAGCAGTACTTC.

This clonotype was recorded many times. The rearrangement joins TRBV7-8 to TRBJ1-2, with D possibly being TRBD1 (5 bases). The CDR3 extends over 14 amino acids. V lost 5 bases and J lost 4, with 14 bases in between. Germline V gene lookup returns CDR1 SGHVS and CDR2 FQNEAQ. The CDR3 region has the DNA TGTGCCAGCAGCGCGGGACGGACCTCCTATGGCTACACCTTC. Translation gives CASSAGRTSYGYTF.

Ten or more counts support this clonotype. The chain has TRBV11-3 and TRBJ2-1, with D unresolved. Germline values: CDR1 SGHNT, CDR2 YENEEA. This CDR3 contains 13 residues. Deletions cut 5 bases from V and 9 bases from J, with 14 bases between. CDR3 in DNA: TGTGCCAGCAGCCCGTCAAACGTGGTTGAGCAGTTCTTC. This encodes CASSPSNVVEQFF. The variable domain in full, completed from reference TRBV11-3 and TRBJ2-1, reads EAGVVQSPRYKIIEKKQPVAFWCNPISGHNTLYWYLQNLGQGPELLIRYENEEAVDDSQLPKDRFSAERLKGVDSTLKIQPAELGDSAVYLCASSPSNVVEQFFGPGTRLTVL.

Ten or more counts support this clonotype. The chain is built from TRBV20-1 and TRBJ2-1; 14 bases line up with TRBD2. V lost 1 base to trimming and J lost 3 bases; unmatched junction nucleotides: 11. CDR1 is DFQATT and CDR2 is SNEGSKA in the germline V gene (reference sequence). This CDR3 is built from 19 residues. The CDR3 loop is CSARGGGLAGDARYNEQFF. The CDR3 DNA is TGCAGTGCTAGAGGGGGGGGACTAGCGGGAGATGCCCGCTACAATGAGCAGTTCTTC.

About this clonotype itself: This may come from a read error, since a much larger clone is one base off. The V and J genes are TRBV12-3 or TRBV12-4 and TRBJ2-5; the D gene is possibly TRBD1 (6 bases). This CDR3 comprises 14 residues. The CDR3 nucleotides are TGTGCCGGCAGTGCCCCAGGGGCCCAAGAGACCCAGTACTTC. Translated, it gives CAGSAPGAQETQYF.

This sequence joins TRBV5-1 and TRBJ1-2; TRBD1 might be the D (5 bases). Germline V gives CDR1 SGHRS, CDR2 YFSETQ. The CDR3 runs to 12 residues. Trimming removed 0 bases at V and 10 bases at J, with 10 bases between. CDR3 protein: CASSLEGRPYTF. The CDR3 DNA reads TGCGCCAGCAGCTTGGAGGGGAGGCCCTACACCTTC.

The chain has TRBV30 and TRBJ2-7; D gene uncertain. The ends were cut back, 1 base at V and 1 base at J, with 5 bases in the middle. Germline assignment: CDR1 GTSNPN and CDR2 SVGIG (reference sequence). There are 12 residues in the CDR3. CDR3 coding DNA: TGTGCCTGGAGTGACCCGTCCTACGAGCAGTACTTC. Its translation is CAWSDPSYEQYF.

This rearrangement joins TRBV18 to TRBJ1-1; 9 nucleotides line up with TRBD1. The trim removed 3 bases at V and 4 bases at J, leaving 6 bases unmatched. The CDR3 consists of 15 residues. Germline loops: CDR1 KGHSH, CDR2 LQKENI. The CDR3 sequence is CASSPETGGLTEAFF. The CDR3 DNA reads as TGTGCCAGCTCACCCGAGACAGGGGGGCTCACTGAAGCTTTCTTT.

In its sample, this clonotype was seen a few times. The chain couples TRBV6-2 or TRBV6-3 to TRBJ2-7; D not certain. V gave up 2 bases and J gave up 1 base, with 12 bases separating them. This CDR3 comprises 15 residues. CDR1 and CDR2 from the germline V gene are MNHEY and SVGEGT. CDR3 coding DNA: TGTGCCAGCAGTTACGGGAAAGGTGGGTCCTACGAGCAGTACTTC. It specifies CASSYGKGGSYEQYF.

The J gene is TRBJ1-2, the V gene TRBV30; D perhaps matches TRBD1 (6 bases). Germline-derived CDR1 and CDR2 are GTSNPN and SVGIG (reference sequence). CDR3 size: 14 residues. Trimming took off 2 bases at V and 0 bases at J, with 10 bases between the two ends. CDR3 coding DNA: TGTGCCTGGAGTAGGGGGTCTTCTAACTATGGCTACACCTTC. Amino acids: CAWSRGSSNYGYTF.

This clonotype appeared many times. The CDR3 region is CASKRDPSGNTIYF. The CDR3 nucleotides read TGTGCCAGCAAACGGGACCCCTCTGGAAACACCATATATTTT. The chain links TRBV6-1 to TRBJ1-3; D might be TRBD1 (5 bases). This CDR3 has 14 amino acids. Trimming cost V 7 bases and J 0 bases, with 10 bases left between them. The germline V gene has CDR1 MNHNS and CDR2 SASEGT.

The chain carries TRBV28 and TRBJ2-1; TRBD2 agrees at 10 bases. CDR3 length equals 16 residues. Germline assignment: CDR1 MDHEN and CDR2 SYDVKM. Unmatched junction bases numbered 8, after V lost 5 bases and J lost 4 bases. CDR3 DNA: TGTGCCAGCAGTAGCCGGACTAGCGGACTGTACAATGAGCAGTTCTTC. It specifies CASSSRTSGLYNEQFF. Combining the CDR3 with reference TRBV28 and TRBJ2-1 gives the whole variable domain DVKVTQSSRYLVKRTGEKVFLECVQDMDHENMFWYRQDPGLGLRLIYFSYDVKMKEKGDIPEGYSVSREKKERFSLILESASTNQTSMYLCASSSRTSGLYNEQFFGPGTRLTVL.

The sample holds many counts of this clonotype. The CDR3 DNA reads as TGTGCCTGGCAAACTTCCCACGCCTACAATGAGCAGTTCTTC. Translated, it gives CAWQTSHAYNEQFF. The rearrangement joins TRBV30 to TRBJ2-1, with D hard to call. The V gene's germline CDR1 is GTSNPN and CDR2 SVGIG (reference sequence). The CDR3 has 14 amino acids. V was shortened by 5 bases and J by 2 bases, with 13 bases between the two germline ends.

The DNA of the CDR3 is TGCGCCAGCAGTCCCGATGGGATTGAGGGAATCACTGAAGCTTTCTTT. Amino acids: CASSPDGIEGITEAFF. This chain joins TRBV5-1 and TRBJ1-1; the D is unclear. Per the germline V gene, CDR1 is SGHRS and CDR2 is YFSETQ. With 5 bases removed from V and 4 bases from J, the gap between germline ends came to 21 bases. The CDR3 extends over 16 amino acids.

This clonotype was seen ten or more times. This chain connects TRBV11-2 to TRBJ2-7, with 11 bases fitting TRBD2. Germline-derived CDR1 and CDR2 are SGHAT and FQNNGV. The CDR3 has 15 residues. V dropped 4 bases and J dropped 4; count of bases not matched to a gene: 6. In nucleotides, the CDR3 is TGTGCCAGCAGCTCCTTAGCGGGAGGGCCTTACGAGCAGTACTTC. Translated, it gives CASSSLAGGPYEQYF.

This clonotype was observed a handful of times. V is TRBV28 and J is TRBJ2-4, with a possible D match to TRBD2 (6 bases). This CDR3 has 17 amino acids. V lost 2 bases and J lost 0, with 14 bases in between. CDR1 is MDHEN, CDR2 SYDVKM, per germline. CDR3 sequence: CASSLVGGTIAKNIQYF. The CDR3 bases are TGTGCCAGCAGTTTAGTAGGCGGGACGATAGCCAAAAACATTCAGTACTTC.

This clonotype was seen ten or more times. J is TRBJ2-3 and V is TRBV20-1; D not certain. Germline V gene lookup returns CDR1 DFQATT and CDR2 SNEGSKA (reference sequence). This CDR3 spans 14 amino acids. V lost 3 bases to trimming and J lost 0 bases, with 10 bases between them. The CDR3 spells CSARAPASTDTQYF. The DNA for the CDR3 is TGCAGTGCTAGGGCCCCTGCTAGCACAGATACGCAGTATTTT.

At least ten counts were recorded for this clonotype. Here the CDR3 reads CASSKLAGLALKETQYF. The CDR3 DNA follows: TGTGCCAGCAGTAAATTAGCCGGACTAGCACTAAAGGAGACCCAGTACTTC. This sequence joins TRBV28 and TRBJ2-5; 8 bases match TRBD2. V lost 5 bases and J lost 5; bases outside the gene matches: 16. The CDR3 is 17 residues long. The germline gives CDR1 MDHEN, CDR2 SYDVKM.

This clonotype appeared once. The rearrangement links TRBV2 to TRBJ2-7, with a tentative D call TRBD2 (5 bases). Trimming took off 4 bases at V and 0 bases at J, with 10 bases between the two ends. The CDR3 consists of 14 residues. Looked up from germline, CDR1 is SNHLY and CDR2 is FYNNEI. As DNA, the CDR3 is TGTGCCAGCAGTGGTCGAGCGGTCTCCTACGAGCAGTACTTC. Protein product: CASSGRAVSYEQYF.

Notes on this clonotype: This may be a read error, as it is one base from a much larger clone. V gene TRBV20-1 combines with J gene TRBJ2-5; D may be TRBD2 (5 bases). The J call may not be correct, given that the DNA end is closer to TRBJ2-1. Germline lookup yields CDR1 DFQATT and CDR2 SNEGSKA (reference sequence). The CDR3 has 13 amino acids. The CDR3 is CSAFSNSAYEQFF. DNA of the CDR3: TGCAGTGCTTTTAGTAATAGCGCCTACGAGCAGTTCTTC.

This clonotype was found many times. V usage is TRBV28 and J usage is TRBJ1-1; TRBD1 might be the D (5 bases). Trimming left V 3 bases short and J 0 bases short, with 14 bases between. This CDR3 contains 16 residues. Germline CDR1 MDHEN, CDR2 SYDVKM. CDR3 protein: CASSFGGPLLNTEAFF. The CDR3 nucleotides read TGTGCCAGCAGTTTCGGGGGTCCCCTCCTGAACACTGAAGCTTTCTTT.